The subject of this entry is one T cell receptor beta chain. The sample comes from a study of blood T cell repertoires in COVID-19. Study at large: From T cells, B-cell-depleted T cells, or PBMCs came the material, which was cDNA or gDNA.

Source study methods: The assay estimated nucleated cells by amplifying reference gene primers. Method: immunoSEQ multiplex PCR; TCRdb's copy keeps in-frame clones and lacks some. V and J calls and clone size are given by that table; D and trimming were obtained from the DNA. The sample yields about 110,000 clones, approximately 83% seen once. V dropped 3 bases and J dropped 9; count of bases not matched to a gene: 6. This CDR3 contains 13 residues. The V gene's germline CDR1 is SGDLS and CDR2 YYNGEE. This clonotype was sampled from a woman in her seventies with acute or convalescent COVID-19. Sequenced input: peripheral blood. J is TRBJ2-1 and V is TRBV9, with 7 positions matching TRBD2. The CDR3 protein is CASSGPWGGEQFF. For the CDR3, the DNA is TGTGCCAGCAGCGGCCCCTGGGGGGGTGAGCAGTTCTTC.